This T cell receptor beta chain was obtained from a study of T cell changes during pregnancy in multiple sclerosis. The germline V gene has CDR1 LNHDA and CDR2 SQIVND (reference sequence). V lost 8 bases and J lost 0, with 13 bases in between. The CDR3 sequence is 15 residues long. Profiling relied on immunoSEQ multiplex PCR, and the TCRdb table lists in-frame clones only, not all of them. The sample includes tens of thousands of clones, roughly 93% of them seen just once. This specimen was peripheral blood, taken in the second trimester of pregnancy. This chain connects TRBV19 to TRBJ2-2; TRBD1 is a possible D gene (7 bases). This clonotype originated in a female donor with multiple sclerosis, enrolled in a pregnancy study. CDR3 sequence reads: CASGGGTANTGELFF. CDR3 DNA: TGTGCCAGTGGAGGGGGGACAGCGAACACCGGGGAGCTGTTTTTT.